These 22 T cell receptor beta chains came from one sample sequenced in a study of shared clonotypes between healthy human individuals. TCRdb's table, derived via immunoSEQ multiplex PCR, lists solely in-frame clones and lacks some. The sample lists just over 2,000,000 clones, just under 95% seen once, with approximately 1.2% in the top ten. In the naive CD8 group, cells lacked CD45RO and were positively selected for CCR7, so terminally differentiated effector memory CD45RA+ cells were left out. Sequenced material: naive CD8+ T cells sorted from blood. The receptor set was obtained from a man between 18 and 29 years old in good health.

The genes are TRBV2 and TRBJ1-4; 11 nucleotides agree with TRBD1. This CDR3 is built from 16 residues. Germline V gene lookup returns CDR1 SNHLY and CDR2 FYNNEI. Trimming at V came to 4 bases and at J to 2 bases, leaving 3 bases not matched to a gene. The CDR3 region has the DNA TGTGCCAGCAGTGGGACAGGGGGCCTCACTAATGAAAAACTGTTTTTT. It yields the protein CASSGTGGLTNEKLFF.

The V gene is TRBV10-3, the J gene TRBJ1-3, with D maybe TRBD1 (6 bases). Per germline, CDR1 ENHRY and CDR2 SYGVKD. The V end lost 4 bases, the J end lost 4 bases, and 17 bases lay between the germline ends. The CDR3 is made up of 16 amino acids. DNA for the CDR3: TGTGCCATCAGTGGGTCACAGGGATTGGGAGGAAACACCATATATTTT. Encoded protein: CAISGSQGLGGNTIYF.

This sequence joins TRBV27 and TRBJ2-5; D gene unclear. V was trimmed by 0 bases and J by 4 bases, leaving 6 bases between them. In germline, CDR1 is MNHEY, CDR2 SMNVEV (reference sequence). The CDR3 totals 13 residues. For the CDR3, the DNA is TGTGCCAGCAGTTTATCGATGGGAGAGACCCAGTACTTC. It yields the protein CASSLSMGETQYF.

For this clone: The same CDR3 also results from other DNA sequences found in this sample. The gene calls are TRBV9 and TRBJ2-5; D gene ambiguous. V was clipped by 3 bases and J by 5 bases, with 8 bases between them. The CDR3 runs to 12 residues. Looked up from germline, CDR1 is SGDLS and CDR2 is YYNGEE. This CDR3 reads CASSDPGETQYF. CDR3 nucleotides: TGTGCCAGCAGCGATCCCGGGGAGACCCAGTACTTC.

The chain has TRBV4-2 and TRBJ2-3; D is unresolved. The V end lost 0 bases, the J end lost 4 bases, and 17 bases lay between the germline ends. Germline V gene sequence: CDR1 LGHNA, CDR2 YNFKEQ. CDR3 length equals 17 residues. The CDR3 DNA reads TGTGCCAGCAGCCAAGATATCTCAAGCGCAGAGTCAGATACGCAGTATTTT. Its translation: CASSQDISSAESDTQYF.

The count of this clone is one. The rearrangement uses TRBV6-4 and TRBJ1-2; no clear D. V was trimmed by 9 bases and J by 4 bases, leaving 3 bases between them. Germline CDR1 is MRHNA and CDR2 is SNTAGT. This CDR3 region has 9 residues. The CDR3, as DNA: TGTGCCAGGTCCTATGGCTACACCTTC. Translated: CARSYGYTF.

This rearrangement joins TRBV11-3 to TRBJ2-1; 7 bases align to TRBD2. The CDR3 totals 17 residues. Trimming cost V 2 bases and J 3 bases; bases outside gene matches: 10. Per germline, CDR1 SGHNT and CDR2 YENEEA. The DNA for the CDR3 is TGTGCCAGCAGCTTAACCCCCGGGGGAGGGAGCTACAATGAGCAGTTCTTC. Translated: CASSLTPGGGSYNEQFF.

This sequence joins TRBV5-1 and TRBJ2-7, with 7 bases identical to TRBD1. Germline V gene lookup returns CDR1 SGHRS and CDR2 YFSETQ. With V trimmed by 6 bases and J by 3 bases, 9 bases remained unmatched. There are 14 residues in the CDR3. The CDR3 coding sequence is TGCGCCAGCACCGAGGACAGGTTTCTCTACGAGCAGTACTTC. Its translation: CASTEDRFLYEQYF. The entire variable domain, with the rest obtained from reference TRBV5-1 and TRBJ2-7, is as follows: KAGVTQTPRYLIKTRGQQVTLSCSPISGHRSVSWYQQTPGQGLQFLFEYFSETQRNKGNFPGRFSGRQFSNSRSEMNVSTLELGDSALYLCASTEDRFLYEQYFGPGTRLTVT.

J is TRBJ2-2 and V is TRBV11-2, with TRBD2 matching 7 bases. The CDR3 is made up of 15 amino acids. V gave up 5 bases and J gave up 4 bases; unmatched junction bases: 7. Germline-derived CDR1 and CDR2 are SGHAT and FQNNGV. The CDR3 protein is CASSPRGDGTGELFF. The CDR3 region has the DNA TGTGCCAGCAGCCCCCGGGGGGACGGCACCGGGGAGCTGTTTTTT.

V gene TRBV7-6 combines with J gene TRBJ1-3; 7 bases are shared with TRBD1. This CDR3 is built from 15 residues. Per germline, CDR1 SGHVS and CDR2 FNYEAQ. V gave up 4 bases and J gave up 3 bases; unmatched junction bases: 6. DNA for the CDR3: TGTGCCAGCAGCTCATCAGGGGGATTTGGAAACACCATATATTTT. This codes for CASSSSGGFGNTIYF.

With regard to this clone: This sample also contains other DNA sequences that code for the same CDR3. The J gene is TRBJ2-2, the V gene TRBV5-4, with TRBD2 as a possible D gene (6 bases). Germline CDR1 SGHNT, CDR2 YYREEE (reference sequence). This CDR3 contains 14 residues. The V end lost 4 bases, the J end lost 2 bases, and 9 bases lay between the germline ends. In DNA form, the CDR3 reads TGTGCCAGCAGCCCCGGGACTAACACCGGGGAGCTGTTTTTT. The encoded protein is CASSPGTNTGELFF.

The CDR3 spells CASSGEAGGASGEQYF. In DNA, the CDR3 is TGTGCCAGCAGCGGTGAAGCGGGGGGAGCTTCGGGCGAGCAGTACTTC. The chain combines TRBV7-9 with TRBJ2-7, with TRBD2 matching over 9 bases. From germline, CDR1 is SEHNR and CDR2 FQNEAQ (reference sequence). The CDR3 covers 16 residues. Unmatched junction bases numbered 14, after V lost 5 bases and J lost 6 bases. The full variable domain, completed using reference TRBV7-9 and TRBJ2-7, is DTGVSQNPRHKITKRGQNVTFRCDPISEHNRLYWYRQTLGQGPEFLTYFQNEAQLEKSRLLSDRFSAERPKGSFSTLEIQRTEQGDSAMYLCASSGEAGGASGEQYFGPGTRLTVT.

This chain joins TRBV2 and TRBJ2-5; 10 bases fit TRBD2. V trimming: 2 bases; J trimming: 3 bases; junction bases outside the gene matches: 0. CDR1 and CDR2 (germline): SNHLY, FYNNEI. The CDR3 loop spans 14 amino acids. CDR3 residues: CASSETSGEETQYF. CDR3 DNA sequence: TGTGCCAGCAGTGAAACTAGCGGGGAAGAGACCCAGTACTTC. The complete variable domain, with remaining parts taken from reference TRBV2 and TRBJ2-5, reads EPEVTQTPSHQVTQMGQEVILRCVPISNHLYFYWYRQILGQKVEFLVSFYNNEISEKSEIFDDQFSVERPDGSNFTLKIRSTKLEDSAMYFCASSETSGEETQYFGPGTRLLVL.

The rearrangement joins TRBV2 to TRBJ1-2, with a tentative D call TRBD1 (5 bases). The CDR3 contains 13 residues. V lost 8 bases, J lost 6 bases, and 16 bases lay in between. Germline CDR1 reads SNHLY; CDR2 reads FYNNEI. In DNA form, the CDR3 reads TGTGCCAGCGAACCCGGGGCATCGGATGGCTACACCTTC. Its translation is CASEPGASDGYTF.

This clone was recorded only once. V is TRBV4-1 and J is TRBJ2-7; no clear D. Germline values: CDR1 MGHRA, CDR2 YSYEKL. V lost 1 base to trimming and J lost 2 bases, with 9 bases between them. This CDR3 contains 14 residues. For the CDR3, the DNA is TGCGCCAGCAGCCAAGCAGACTTAACCTACGAGCAGTACTTC. It yields the protein CASSQADLTYEQYF.

This chain links TRBV10-2 with TRBJ2-1; the D gene is possibly TRBD1 (6 bases). This CDR3 has 14 amino acids. V was shortened by 3 bases and J by 6 bases, with 12 bases between the two germline ends. Germline V lookup: CDR1 WSHSY, CDR2 SAAADI. CDR3 sequence (DNA): TGCGCCAGCAGTGAAGAGGGGGTTAGCAATGAGCAGTTCTTC. Translating it yields CASSEEGVSNEQFF.

This rearrangement joins TRBV5-4 to TRBJ2-1, with D perhaps being TRBD1 or TRBD2 (5 bases each). Germline assignment: CDR1 SGHNT and CDR2 YYREEE (reference sequence). The CDR3 extends over 12 amino acids. V dropped 0 bases and J dropped 9 bases, with 7 bases sitting between them. As DNA, the CDR3 is TGTGCCAGCAGCTTGGTGGGGGTTGAGCAGTTCTTC. Its protein product is CASSLVGVEQFF.

The chain has TRBV5-8 and TRBJ2-7; D possibly matches TRBD1 or TRBD2 (6 bases each). Trimming took 3 bases from V and 9 from J, leaving 19 bases between them. The V gene's germline CDR1 is SGHTS and CDR2 YDEGEE. CDR3 length equals 14 residues. CDR3 coding DNA: TGTGCCAGCAGCTGGAGGGACAAGGGAAAAGGGCAGTACTTC. This encodes CASSWRDKGKGQYF. Full variable domain (remainder filled in from reference TRBV5-8 and TRBJ2-7): EAGVTQSPTHLIKTRGQQATLRCSPISGHTSVYWYQQALGLGLQFLLWYDEGEERNRGNFPPRFSGRQFPNYSSELNVNALELEDSALYLCASSWRDKGKGQYFGPGTRLTVT.

This chain links TRBV6-5 with TRBJ1-2; 7 nucleotides align to TRBD1. Germline V gene data show CDR1 as MNHEY and CDR2 as SVGAGI. CDR3 length: 15 residues. With V trimmed by 4 bases and J by 5 bases, 10 bases remained unmatched. The CDR3 sequence is CASSSTQGEEYGYTF. CDR3 coding DNA: TGTGCCAGCAGTTCCACCCAGGGGGAGGAGTATGGCTACACCTTC.

This clone occurred once. The same CDR3 is also encoded by other DNA sequences in this sample. V gene TRBV27 combines with J gene TRBJ1-1, with 7 bases identical to TRBD1. Germline CDR1 is MNHEY and CDR2 is SMNVEV (reference sequence). This CDR3 comprises 14 residues. Germline trimming cut 3 bases from V and 5 bases from J; bases unmatched to any gene: 6. CDR3 sequence: CASSLIKGATEAFF. CDR3 DNA sequence: TGTGCCAGCAGTTTGATAAAGGGGGCTACTGAAGCTTTCTTT.

The V call is TRBV19, the J call TRBJ1-1; no definite D call. Trimming cost V 6 bases and J 3 bases, with 14 bases left between them. Per germline, CDR1 LNHDA and CDR2 SQIVND (reference sequence). The CDR3 length is 14 residues. In DNA, the CDR3 is TGTGCCAGTAGCAACCCCCGGCGGCACACTGAAGCTTTCTTT. Translated, it gives CASSNPRRHTEAFF.

This chain joins TRBV2 and TRBJ1-1, with a weak D call TRBD1 (5 bases). Between the trimmed V and J ends, which lost 5 bases and 4 bases, there was a span of 20 bases. The germline gives CDR1 SNHLY, CDR2 FYNNEI. CDR3 length: 16 residues. The CDR3 region is CASSPRGPPSVTEAFF. The CDR3 DNA is TGTGCCAGCAGTCCCCGGGGACCCCCTTCGGTCACTGAAGCTTTCTTT.